This T cell receptor beta chain came from a study of blood T cell repertoires in COVID-19. Study information: PBMCs, B-cell-depleted T cells, or T cells were the source of the cDNA or gDNA that made up the material.

Generated by immunoSEQ multiplex PCR, the TCRdb table keeps only in-frame clones and is missing some. Here the sample spans 200,000 to 250,000 clones, approximately 86% being singletons. During active infection, Seattle patients enrolled and were then monitored through disease. Sequenced material: peripheral blood. This receptor was identified in a woman aged 45-59 years with COVID-19, enrolled during active disease.

The DNA for the CDR3 is TGTGCCAGCAGTTCCGACTCCTACCCTGCTGGGGCCAACGTCCTGACTTTC. Its translation: CASSSDSYPAGANVLTF. The rearrangement joins TRBV28 to TRBJ2-6; D remains ambiguous. Germline lookup yields CDR1 MDHEN and CDR2 SYDVKM. The CDR3 runs to 17 residues. V lost 4 bases and J 2 bases, leaving 15 bases between the germline ends. Combining the CDR3 with reference TRBV28 and TRBJ2-6 gives the whole variable domain DVKVTQSSRYLVKRTGEKVFLECVQDMDHENMFWYRQDPGLGLRLIYFSYDVKMKEKGDIPEGYSVSREKKERFSLILESASTNQTSMYLCASSSDSYPAGANVLTFGAGSRLTVL.